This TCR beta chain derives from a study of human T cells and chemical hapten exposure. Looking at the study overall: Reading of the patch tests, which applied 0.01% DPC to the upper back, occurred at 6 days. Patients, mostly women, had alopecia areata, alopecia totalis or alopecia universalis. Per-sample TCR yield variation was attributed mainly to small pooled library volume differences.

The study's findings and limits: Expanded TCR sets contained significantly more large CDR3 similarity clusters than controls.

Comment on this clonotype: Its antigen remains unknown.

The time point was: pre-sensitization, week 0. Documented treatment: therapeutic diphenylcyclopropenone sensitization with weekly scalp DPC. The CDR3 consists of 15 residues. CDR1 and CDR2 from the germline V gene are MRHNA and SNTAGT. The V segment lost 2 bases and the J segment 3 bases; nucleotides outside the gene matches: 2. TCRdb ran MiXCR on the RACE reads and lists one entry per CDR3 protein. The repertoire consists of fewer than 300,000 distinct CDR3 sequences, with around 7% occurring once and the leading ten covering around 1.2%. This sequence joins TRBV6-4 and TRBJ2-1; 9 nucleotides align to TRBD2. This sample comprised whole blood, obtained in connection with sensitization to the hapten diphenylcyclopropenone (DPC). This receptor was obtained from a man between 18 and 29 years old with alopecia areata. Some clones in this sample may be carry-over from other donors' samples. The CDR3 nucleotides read TGTGCCAGCAGTGACGGTAGCGGGGGCTACAATGAGCAGTTCTTC. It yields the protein CASSDGSGGYNEQFF.